This is a list of T cell receptor beta chains from one sample in a study of blood T cell repertoires in COVID-19. Measured with immunoSEQ multiplex PCR; TCRdb has only the in-frame clones, and not every one. The sample records 200,000 to 300,000 clones, nearly 95% being singletons. The sequenced material came from peripheral blood. The receptors were sampled from a man aged 25-45 years with COVID-19, enrolled during active disease. Each CDR3 is given with its conserved first and last residue. D genes are given only for firm matches. A clone size is listed for some rows: how often the clone was seen (once, few, many), or a class if it is expanded.

.	TRBV18	.	TRBJ2-2	TGTGCCAGCTCACCACCCCCCAGGGAAACCGGGGAGCTGTTTTTT	CASSPPPRETGELFF
once	TRBV28	TRBD2	TRBJ2-1	TGTGCCAGCAGTTTAGGGACTAGCGGGGGGGCAGTCAATGAGCAGTTCTTC	CASSLGTSGGAVNEQFF
.	TRBV30	TRBD1	TRBJ2-4	TGTGCCTCGCGGGACAGGGTTGATTATGGTGCCAAAAACATTCAGTACTTC	CASRDRVDYGAKNIQYF
.	TRBV5-4	TRBD1	TRBJ1-4	TGTGCCAGCAGCCCCGGGACAGGGGCCCTCAAGGGGCGTGAAAAACTGTTTTTT	CASSPGTGALKGREKLFF
once	TRBV5-5	TRBD1	TRBJ1-5	TGTGCCAGCAGCGGAACAGGGGTGGGAAATCAGCCCCAGCATTTT	CASSGTGVGNQPQHF
.	TRBV5-4	.	TRBJ2-5	TGTGCCAGCAGCTTGGCCTACTCGGAGACCCAGTACTTC	CASSLAYSETQYF
.	TRBV19	.	TRBJ1-2	TGTGCCAGTAGTGGAGACAGGAACTATGGCTACACCTTC	CASSGDRNYGYTF
.	TRBV5-6	.	TRBJ1-4	TGTGCCAGCAGCTTGTCCGGGGATAATGAAAAACTGTTTTTT	CASSLSGDNEKLFF
.	TRBV25-1	.	TRBJ1-1	TGTGCCAGCAGTGAACCTGACAGGAGGGCTTTCTTT	CASSEPDRRAFF
once	TRBV5-6	.	TRBJ1-2	TGTGCCAGCAGCTTGGTTTCTGGAGGGGGCTACACCTTC	CASSLVSGGGYTF
.	TRBV10-3	.	TRBJ1-2	TGTGCCATCAGCCCAGAGGCGTCCCCTAACTATGGCTACACCTTC	CAISPEASPNYGYTF
.	TRBV14	.	TRBJ2-2	TGTGCCAGCAGCCAGGCGCGGGGAGCGAACACCGGGGAGCTGTTTTTT	CASSQARGANTGELFF
.	TRBV4-1	TRBD2	TRBJ2-1	TGCGCCAGCAGCCAGGGGAACTGGCGGGGGGTCAATGAGCAGTTCTTC	CASSQGNWRGVNEQFF
.	TRBV9	.	TRBJ2-3	TGTGCCAGCAGCGTAGGACGGGAAGGAGATACGCAGTATTTT	CASSVGREGDTQYF
.	TRBV2	.	TRBJ1-5	TGTGCCAGCAGTTACACTACAGGAGACCATCAGCCCCAGCATTTT	CASSYTTGDHQPQHF
.	TRBV5-1	.	TRBJ2-7	TGCGCCAGCAGCTTGGGTCAGGTATCGGGGGAGCAGTACTTC	CASSLGQVSGEQYF
.	TRBV4-1	TRBD2	TRBJ2-1	TGCGCCAGCAGCCAAGTTCCTAGCGGGGGGTCCCAAGGTGAGCAGTTCTTC	CASSQVPSGGSQGEQFF
.	TRBV3-1/TRBV3-2	.	TRBJ1-2	TGTGCCAGCAGCCCCAGGGGTCTCTATGGCTACACCTTC	CASSPRGLYGYTF
few	TRBV27	TRBD1	TRBJ1-1	TGTGCCAGCAGTTTGGACAGGCGAAACACTGAAGCTTTCTTT	CASSLDRRNTEAFF
.	TRBV7-2	.	TRBJ1-5	TGTGCCAGCAGCTTAGTTACAGGGACGAATCAGCCCCAGCATTTT	CASSLVTGTNQPQHF
.	TRBV7-9	.	TRBJ1-6	TGTGCCAGCAGCTTATCCACTGGGCAATCACCCCTCCACTTT	CASSLSTGQSPLHF
.	TRBV5-5	.	TRBJ1-1	TGTGCCAGCAGTCATCCCCCGAGGACAGATGAAGCTTTCTTT	CASSHPPRTDEAFF
.	TRBV5-1	.	TRBJ1-1	TGCGCCAGCAGCTTGGGACAGGCCTACACTGAAGCTTTCTTT	CASSLGQAYTEAFF
.	TRBV5-1	.	TRBJ1-5	TGCGCCAGCAGCTTAAATGGGGCGGGGAATCAGCCCCAGCATTTT	CASSLNGAGNQPQHF
.	TRBV5-1	TRBD1	TRBJ1-2	TGCGCCAGCAGCTCAACAGGGGGTATCTATGGCTACACCTTC	CASSSTGGIYGYTF
.	TRBV5-1	.	TRBJ1-1	TGCGCCAGCAGCTTGAGGACAGAGCCAACTGAAGCTTTCTTT	CASSLRTEPTEAFF
.	TRBV4-1	.	TRBJ1-5	TGCGCCAGCAGCCAAGGGACAGACAATCAGCCCCAGCATTTT	CASSQGTDNQPQHF
.	TRBV2	TRBD1	TRBJ1-6	TGTGCCAGCAGTCGAACAGGGGGTAGCTCCTATAATTCACCCCTCCACTTT	CASSRTGGSSYNSPLHF
.	TRBV5-1	.	TRBJ1-1	TGCGCCAGCAGCTTGGGGCAGGGCCTTGAAGCTTTCTTT	CASSLGQGLEAFF
.	TRBV7-9	.	TRBJ1-1	TGTGCCAGCAGTCCTGACACAGGGAGTGGGGACACTGAAGCTTTCTTT	CASSPDTGSGDTEAFF
.	TRBV7-9	.	TRBJ1-3	TGTGCCAGCAGCTTAGTGGTTGGGGGCGTCTCTGGAAACACCATATATTTT	CASSLVVGGVSGNTIYF
.	TRBV19	.	TRBJ1-5	TGTGCCAGTAGTATGACGAGCGGTTGGAGCAATCAGCCCCAGCATTTT	CASSMTSGWSNQPQHF
many	TRBV20-1	.	TRBJ1-6	TGCAGTGCTAGTCGGGGAGGGAATTCACCCCTCCACTTT	CSASRGGNSPLHF
.	TRBV4-2	.	TRBJ1-3	TGTGCCAGCAGCCAAGGGAGCCCGAGCGCGGGAAACACCATATATTTT	CASSQGSPSAGNTIYF
.	TRBV3-1/TRBV3-2	.	TRBJ2-1	TGTGCCAGCAGCAGACAGTACAATGAGCAGTTCTTC	CASSRQYNEQFF
.	TRBV9	TRBD1	TRBJ1-1	TGTGCCAGCAGCGCCTCCAGGGGGCCAAGGACTGAAGCTTTCTTT	CASSASRGPRTEAFF
.	TRBV3-1/TRBV3-2	TRBD1	TRBJ2-1	TGTGCCAGCAGCCAAGGGACAGGGATAGATGAGCAGTTCTTC	CASSQGTGIDEQFF
.	TRBV7-3	TRBD1	TRBJ1-1	TGTGCCAGCAGCTCCCTTGACAGGGGAATCACTGAAGCTTTCTTT	CASSSLDRGITEAFF
.	TRBV30	.	TRBJ1-2	TGTGCCTGGAGTGTACGGGGTATTGATGGCTACACCTTC	CAWSVRGIDGYTF
.	TRBV7-9	TRBD2	TRBJ2-3	TGTGCCAGCAGCGGTAGCGGGGTCGGTACGCAGTATTTT	CASSGSGVGTQYF
.	TRBV7-9	TRBD1	TRBJ1-6	TGTGCCAGCAGCTCGGACAGGGGATGGAATTCACCCCTCCACTTT	CASSSDRGWNSPLHF
.	TRBV7-3	.	TRBJ2-3	TGTGCCAGCAGCAACTGGGGGGAACGAGATACGCAGTATTTT	CASSNWGERDTQYF
.	TRBV18	TRBD2	TRBJ2-3	TGTGCCAGCTCACAGTCAACTAGCGGGGGAAACACAGATACGCAGTATTTT	CASSQSTSGGNTDTQYF
.	TRBV6-5	.	TRBJ2-7	TGTGCCAGCAGTCTCGGGGTTGGGTCTAGCGAGCAGTACTTC	CASSLGVGSSEQYF
.	TRBV18	TRBD1	TRBJ2-6	TGTGCCAGCTCACCACGGGACAGGGCCTACTCTGGGGCCAACGTCCTGACTTTC	CASSPRDRAYSGANVLTF
.	TRBV9	.	TRBJ2-2	TGTGCCAGCAGCGTTAGACAGGCATTGAACACCGGGGAGCTGTTTTTT	CASSVRQALNTGELFF